A selection of T cell receptor beta chains follows, all from one sample in a study of cytomegalovirus exposure and HLA in healthy donors. Method: immunoSEQ multiplex PCR; TCRdb's copy keeps in-frame clones and lacks some. Here the sample spans a few hundred thousand clones, approximately 80% being singletons. Sequenced: PBMCs. The receptors were gathered from a woman aged 25 to 39 in good health and CMV-seropositive. The CDR3 runs from the conserved cysteine through the conserved F or W. The D gene is left open where the match is weak. Clone size is stated in some rows and not others, as once, few, many or a class when expanded.

D	V	length	J	size	DNA	CDR3
.	TRBV27	13	TRBJ2-7	.	TGTGCCAGCAGTCCGACTCCAGCCTACGAGCAGTACTTC	CASSPTPAYEQYF
.	TRBV18	14	TRBJ2-2	.	TGTGCCAGCTCACAGGGCCAGAGAGGCGGGGAGCTGTTTTTT	CASSQGQRGGELFF
.	TRBV10-3	12	TRBJ2-7	once	TGTGCCACTCAAACGGACTTCTACGAGCAGTACTTC	CATQTDFYEQYF
TRBD1	TRBV30	13	TRBJ1-2	.	TGTGCCTGGAGCGCACAGGGGATGCATGGCTACACCTTC	CAWSAQGMHGYTF
.	TRBV9	14	TRBJ1-1	few	TGTGCCAGCAGCGTAGTATCCAGGAACACTGAAGCTTTCTTT	CASSVVSRNTEAFF
.	TRBV28	14	TRBJ1-5	few	TGTGCCAGCAGTTTTCTAAGGACCGATCAGCCCCAGCATTTT	CASSFLRTDQPQHF
TRBD1	TRBV6-5	15	TRBJ1-2	.	TGTGCCAGCAGTTGGGGGACAGGAAGGGGCTATGGCTACACCTTC	CASSWGTGRGYGYTF
.	TRBV30	13	TRBJ1-2	.	TGTGCCTGGAGTTTGGATACTAACTATGGCTACACCTTC	CAWSLDTNYGYTF
.	TRBV5-4	11	TRBJ1-1	once	TGTGCCAGCAGCTTGGGGCGGGCCCTACTTTTT	CASSLGRALLF
.	TRBV4-2	15	TRBJ2-7	.	TGTGCCAGCAGCCAAGATGTACAGCGGTACGTCGAGCAGTACTTC	CASSQDVQRYVEQYF
.	TRBV27	15	TRBJ2-1	once	TGTGCCAGCAGTTTACCCCGGACTGGGTACAATGAGCAGTTCTTC	CASSLPRTGYNEQFF
TRBD1	TRBV27	15	TRBJ2-7	.	TGTGCCAGCAGTTTAAAGGGGACAGGGTTTTACGAGCAGTACTTC	CASSLKGTGFYEQYF
.	TRBV5-1	17	TRBJ2-7	.	TGCGCCAGCAGCTTGCTCTCCGGGGCAGGGAGTCGGCACGAGCAGTACTTC	CASSLLSGAGSRHEQYF
TRBD1	TRBV28	14	TRBJ1-2	.	TGTGCCAGCAGTTCGACAGGGGTTATCTATGGCTACACCTTC	CASSSTGVIYGYTF
TRBD2	TRBV2	13	TRBJ2-1	.	TGTGCCAGCATCAGAACCGCTAGCGGACCCCCGTTCTTC	CASIRTASGPPFF
.	TRBV30	11	TRBJ2-1	once	TGTGCCTGGAGTGGGAACAATGAGCAGTTCTTC	CAWSGNNEQFF
.	TRBV27	12	TRBJ1-2	.	TGTGCCAGCTTCTTCCCGGGGGGAGGCTACACCTTC	CASFFPGGGYTF
.	TRBV6-5	12	TRBJ2-7	.	TGTGCCAGCAGAGATATATCCTACGAGCAGTACTTC	CASRDISYEQYF
.	TRBV6-5	11	TRBJ1-4	once	TGTGCCAGCAGCCAGAATGAAAAACTGTTTTTT	CASSQNEKLFF
.	TRBV20-1	11	TRBJ2-1	.	TGCAGTGGGGGGTTTTACAATGAGCAGTTCTTC	CSGGFYNEQFF
.	TRBV27	16	TRBJ2-4	.	TGTGCCAGCAGTTTATCGCCGATCATAGCCAAAAACATTCAGTACTTC	CASSLSPIIAKNIQYF
.	TRBV6-1	15	TRBJ2-7	few	TGTGCCAGCAGTGAAGTGGGCGTGAGCTCCTACGAGCAGTACTTC	CASSEVGVSSYEQYF
TRBD1	TRBV6-1	14	TRBJ1-4	.	TGTGCCAGCAGTACGGGACAGGGAAGTGAAAAACTGTTTTTT	CASSTGQGSEKLFF
.	TRBV9	16	TRBJ2-7	.	TGTGCCAGCAGCGAGGGGGCGGGAGGCCCGTCCTACGAGCAGTACTTC	CASSEGAGGPSYEQYF
TRBD1	TRBV10-3	16	TRBJ2-7	.	TGTGCCATCAGTGAGCCAAGGACAGGGGAGGGCTACGAGCAGTACTTC	CAISEPRTGEGYEQYF
TRBD1	TRBV7-2	15	TRBJ1-5	few	TGTGCCAGCAGCCGTACAGGGGCCGGCAATCAGCCCCAGCATTTT	CASSRTGAGNQPQHF
.	TRBV19	13	TRBJ1-2	.	TGTGCCAGTAGTATTGTACAGCAAGATGGCTACACCTTC	CASSIVQQDGYTF
TRBD2	TRBV11-2	17	TRBJ2-1	.	TGTGCCAGCAGCTTAGAGGCCTTAGCGGGAGGGCTGAATGAGCAGTTCTTC	CASSLEALAGGLNEQFF
TRBD1	TRBV29-1	15	TRBJ1-3	.	TGCAGCGTTGAGGATTTTACAGGGGGAGGAAACACCATATATTTT	CSVEDFTGGGNTIYF
.	TRBV5-4	12	TRBJ1-2	few	TGTGCCAGCAGCGGGGAGGCCTGGGGCTACACCTTC	CASSGEAWGYTF
.	TRBV7-6	16	TRBJ2-1	once	TGTGCCAGCAGCTTTTACTGGAACAAGGGAGACAATGAGCAGTTCTTC	CASSFYWNKGDNEQFF
.	TRBV21-1	21	TRBJ2-1	.	TGTGCCAGCAGCAGCCGGGACTCCCAGCCGACTAGCGGGAGAACAGGGAATGAGCAGTTCTTC	CASSSRDSQPTSGRTGNEQFF
TRBD2	TRBV10-1	14	TRBJ2-7	once	TGCGCCAGCAGTTTACTAGCGGGAGAAGTCGAGCAGTACTTC	CASSLLAGEVEQYF
TRBD2	TRBV15	14	TRBJ2-7	.	TGTGCCACCAGCAGAGGGGGGGGAGTAGGCGAGCAGTACTTC	CATSRGGGVGEQYF
.	TRBV25-1	11	TRBJ1-1	few	TGTGCCAGCGGTTGGACATTTCTCGTTTTCTTT	CASGWTFLVFF
.	TRBV30	14	TRBJ2-4	.	TGTGCCTGGAGTGTCGGAGGGTCTCGTAACATTCAGTACTTC	CAWSVGGSRNIQYF
.	TRBV6-5	13	TRBJ2-5	.	TGTGCCAGCAAGACGTCAAGAGGAGAGACCCAGTACTTC	CASKTSRGETQYF
.	TRBV5-6	13	TRBJ2-1	.	TGTGCCAGCAGCTTGGCCGGGGCTGGTGAGCAGTTCTTC	CASSLAGAGEQFF
.	TRBV4-3	16	TRBJ2-7	.	TGCGCCAGCAGCCAAGGCCTCTACGGAAGCTCCTACGAGCAGTACTTC	CASSQGLYGSSYEQYF
.	TRBV2	17	TRBJ1-5	.	TGTGCCAGCATCGGGACGGTATCCCCTTATAGCAATCAGCCCCAGCATTTT	CASIGTVSPYSNQPQHF